This T cell receptor (beta chain) derives from a study of shared clonotypes between healthy human individuals. Naive CD8 cells lacked CD45RO and underwent positive selection for CCR7, leaving out terminally differentiated effector memory CD45RA+ cells. TCRdb's copy holds only in-frame clones and misses some; the assay was immunoSEQ multiplex PCR. The data hold roughly 2,000,000 clones, with 85% to 95% observed a single time. V lost 1 base, J lost 2 bases, and 2 bases stayed unmatched. CDR1 is LGHNA, CDR2 YNFKEQ, per germline. This CDR3 has 14 amino acids. The chain joins TRBV4-2 to TRBJ2-7, with 7 bases aligning to TRBD2. Source material: naive CD8+ T cells sorted from blood. This receptor was identified in a young man in good health. CDR3: CASSQVGGTYEQYF. Written as DNA, the CDR3 is TGTGCCAGCAGCCAAGTGGGGGGGACCTACGAGCAGTACTTC.